Given below is one T cell receptor (beta chain) in context. Its antigen is undetermined. TRB was amplified by touch-down multiplex PCR, primer pools A and B combined. One entry per CDR3 protein, without DNA, is what TCRdb gives after re-calling the multiplex PCR reads. The data show 2,200 or so distinct CDR3 sequences, and the top ten clones hold about 80%. Each sample's input was 250 ng genomic DNA, 38,000 or so genome equivalents. This sample stems from a study of T cell clusters in autoimmune cytopenias. Study context: A median of approximately 47,000 TRB reads per sample yielded a median around 2,500 distinct clonotypes.

Study findings and constraints: TRB repertoire shifts in secondary cytopenia and chronic lymphocytic leukemia mostly reflected lymphoma, not autoimmunity. Primary autoimmune cytopenia patients seemingly lacked the physiological T cell clusters found in healthy donors. A dominant lymphoma-associated repertoire apparently masked the cluster-lack signature in secondary cytopenia versus chronic lymphocytic leukemia.

There are 18 residues in the CDR3. The germline V gene encodes CDR1 KGHSH and CDR2 LQKENI. The sequencing input was peripheral blood. This receptor was obtained from a human donor with an autoimmune cytopenia or autoimmune hepatitis (not recorded which). The chain combines TRBV18 with TRBJ1-1; with no DNA, the TCRdb D assignment of TRBD1 cannot be verified. CDR3 protein: CASSRKWDRGMSNTEAFF.